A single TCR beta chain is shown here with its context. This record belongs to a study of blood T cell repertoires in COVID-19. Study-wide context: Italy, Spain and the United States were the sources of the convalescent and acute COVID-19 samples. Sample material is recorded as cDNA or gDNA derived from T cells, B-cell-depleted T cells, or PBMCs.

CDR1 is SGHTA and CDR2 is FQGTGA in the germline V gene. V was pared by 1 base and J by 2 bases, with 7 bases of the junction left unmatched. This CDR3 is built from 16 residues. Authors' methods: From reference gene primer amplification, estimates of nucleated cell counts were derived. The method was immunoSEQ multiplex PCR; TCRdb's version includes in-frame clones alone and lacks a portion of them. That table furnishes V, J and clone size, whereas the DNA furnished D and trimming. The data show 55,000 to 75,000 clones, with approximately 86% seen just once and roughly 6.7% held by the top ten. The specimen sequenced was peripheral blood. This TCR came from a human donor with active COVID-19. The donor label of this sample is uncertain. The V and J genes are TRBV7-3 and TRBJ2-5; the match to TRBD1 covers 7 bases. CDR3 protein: CASSLNLGRGQETQYF. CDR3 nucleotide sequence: TGTGCCAGCAGCTTAAATTTGGGCAGGGGGCAAGAGACCCAGTACTTC.